The rows below give T cell receptor beta chains drawn from one sample of a study of blood T cells in healthy people across ages. From the 5' RACE reads, TCRdb called clonotypes with MiXCR, one entry per CDR3 protein. The table shows hundreds of thousands of distinct CDR3 sequences, with under 25% occurring only once. Sequenced: blood. Receptors originate from a man between 65 and 79 years old in good health. CDR3s include the opening cysteine and the closing phenylalanine or tryptophan. D genes are given only for firm matches. Size is stated for part of the rows, as once, few or many counts, or as a class when the clone is expanded.

cdr3_nt cdr3_aa j_call v_call d_call clone_size
TGTGCCAGCTCACCGGGACAGGGAACCTCTGGGGCCAACGCCCTGACTTTC CASSPGQGTSGANALTF TRBJ2-6 TRBV18 TRBD1 -
TGCAGCGTTGTTGCGGGGAGTCTCTCCTACAATGAGCAGTTCTTC CSVVAGSLSYNEQFF TRBJ2-1 TRBV29-1 - few
TGCAGTGCTAGGACTAGCGGGAGTGCCGTAGATACGCAGTATTTT CSARTSGSAVDTQYF TRBJ2-3 TRBV20-1 TRBD2 few
TGTGCCAGCAGCAATCGGAACAATGAGCAGTTCTTC CASSNRNNEQFF TRBJ2-1 TRBV21-1 - few
TGTGCCAGCAGTGAAGGACAGGGGCGTGCCTATGGCTACACCTTC CASSEGQGRAYGYTF TRBJ1-2 TRBV25-1 TRBD1 -
TGTGCCAGCTCGGTCTCCAGGACTAGCACAGATACGCAGTATTTT CASSVSRTSTDTQYF TRBJ2-3 TRBV18 - -
TGTGCTAGTGGTTTATCCCGGGACCCGAACACTGAAGCTTTCTTT CASGLSRDPNTEAFF TRBJ1-1 TRBV12-5 - many
TGTGCCACCAGTGATCGGGGTTTAGGCTACACCTTC CATSDRGLGYTF TRBJ1-2 TRBV24-1 - -
TGCAGTGCTACCCCTACCTACTTAGCCAAAAACATTCAGTACTTC CSATPTYLAKNIQYF TRBJ2-4 TRBV20-1 - -
TGTGCCAGCAGCTTAACTCTAACCTACGAGCAGTACTTC CASSLTLTYEQYF TRBJ2-7 TRBV7-2 - few
TGTGCCAGCGACGACAGGCCCTACAATGAGCAGTTCTTC CASDDRPYNEQFF TRBJ2-1 TRBV6-1 - few
TGTGCCAGCAGTTTTAAAGAAGGACTAGCACTAAACAATGAGCAGTTCTTC CASSFKEGLALNNEQFF TRBJ2-1 TRBV28 TRBD2 -
TGCGCCAGCAGCTTGAGAGTCGCTCGTAGCTCCTACGAGCAGTACTTC CASSLRVARSSYEQYF TRBJ2-7 TRBV5-1 - many
TGTGCCAGTAGTACGGGAGCGGGATCCTACGAGCAGTACTTC CASSTGAGSYEQYF TRBJ2-7 TRBV19 TRBD2 few
TGTGCCATCAGTGGGGGGGACAGTCGCGAGCAGTACTTC CAISGGDSREQYF TRBJ2-7 TRBV10-3 - many